This T cell receptor (beta chain) derives from a study of T cells after yellow fever vaccination. Study-wide results and limits: Boosting was followed by the reappearance of most primary-vaccination clones (approximately 95% CD4, roughly 90% CD8).

Universal primer sites and UMIs were introduced during 5'RACE template-switching synthesis of TCR cDNA. Each CDR3 protein gets one entry after TCRdb re-called the 5' RACE reads with MiXCR. This sample has 100,000 to 150,000 distinct CDR3 sequences, with roughly 15% found just once. Ten or more counts support this clonotype. Antigen specificity is unknown. The CDR3 sequence is 14 residues long. V dropped 1 base and J dropped 0; count of bases not matched to a gene: 0. CDR1 SQVTM and CDR2 ANQGSEA come from the germline V gene. The rearrangement joins TRBV29-1 to TRBJ2-1, with TRBD2 matching 7 bases. This specimen was CD8+ T cells sorted from PBMCs, taken 5 days after the yellow fever booster vaccination. The clonotype comes from a young man who received the YFV17D yellow fever vaccine. The CDR3 DNA reads TGCAGCGTTGAAGGGACTAGCTCCTACAATGAGCAGTTCTTC. Translated, it gives CSVEGTSSYNEQFF.